The 24 T cell receptor beta chains listed next were all sequenced from one sample in a study of T cells in Graves' hyperthyroidism and ophthalmopathy. Amplification of TCR beta CDR3 regions used RNA as the template. When the TCR CDR3 underwent first-round RT-PCR, the HTBI primer set was used. Via MiXCR, TCRdb re-called the multiplex PCR reads, giving one row per CDR3 protein. The sample carries fewer than 400,000 distinct CDR3 sequences, approximately 16% recorded once. Sequencing was performed on blood. These receptors all stem from a man younger than 40 with Graves' hyperthyroidism.

This clonotype showed up many times. The chain employs TRBV28 and TRBJ1-3; TRBD1 might be the D (6 bases). Trimming removed 8 bases from V and 0 bases from J, with 17 bases in between. The germline V gene has CDR1 MDHEN and CDR2 SYDVKM. The CDR3 extends over 16 amino acids. This CDR3 reads CASGPQGQGSGNTIYF. CDR3 nucleotides: TGTGCCAGCGGTCCTCAGGGGCAGGGCTCTGGAAACACCATATATTTT.

This chain connects TRBV20-1 to TRBJ2-3, with 7 nucleotides matching TRBD1. This CDR3 contains 15 residues. V lost 6 bases and J lost 0; bases outside the gene matches: 9. Germline CDR1 and CDR2: DFQATT and SNEGSKA (reference sequence). CDR3 sequence (DNA): TGCAGTGCGCCCGACAGGGAGACTAGCACAGATACGCAGTATTTT. Residues: CSAPDRETSTDTQYF.

This clonotype was detected ten times or more. The J gene is TRBJ2-5, the V gene TRBV27, with TRBD2 matching 7 bases. V lost 1 base, J lost 5 bases, and 7 bases stayed unmatched. Per germline, CDR1 MNHEY and CDR2 SMNVEV (reference sequence). The CDR3 totals 15 residues. The CDR3 DNA reads TGTGCCAGCAGTTTATGGGCGGGAGATGAGGAGACCCAGTACTTC. As protein: CASSLWAGDEETQYF.

Many counts were recorded for this clonotype. The gene calls are TRBV28 and TRBJ2-1; 10 positions agree with TRBD1. Looked up from germline, CDR1 is MDHEN and CDR2 is SYDVKM. The CDR3 is 16 amino acids. V lost 5 bases, J lost 2 bases, and 6 bases stayed unmatched. CDR3: CASSTDRGVTYNEQFF. Here the CDR3 DNA reads TGTGCCAGCAGTACGGACAGGGGGGTAACCTACAATGAGCAGTTCTTC.

This clonotype was counted at least ten times. The chain recombines TRBV2 with TRBJ1-5; D not certain. The CDR3 is 14 amino acids. Germline V gene data show CDR1 as SNHLY and CDR2 as FYNNEI. Trimming removed 6 bases at V and 5 bases at J, with 14 bases between. The CDR3 DNA reads as TGTGCCAGCAGCCAGACAAACACCGATCAGCCCCAGCATTTT. It encodes CASSQTNTDQPQHF.

Many counts were recorded for this clonotype. This chain connects TRBV12-3 or TRBV12-4 to TRBJ2-5, with D tentatively TRBD2 (7 bases). Between the trimmed V and J ends, which lost 7 bases and 2 bases, there was a span of 17 bases. CDR3 length: 15 amino acids. This CDR3 is CASTSKGGGQETQYF. The CDR3 nucleotides are TGTGCCAGCACCTCGAAGGGGGGGGGGCAAGAGACCCAGTACTTC.

This clonotype was detected only a few times. This chain uses TRBV6-2 or TRBV6-3 with TRBJ2-2, with TRBD1 as a possible D gene (6 bases). The germline V and J ends were trimmed by 1 base and 5 bases, with 11 bases remaining between them. The CDR3 sequence is 15 residues long. The V gene's germline CDR1 is MNHEY and CDR2 SVGEGT. CDR3 region: CASSYFRQGTGELFF. Written as DNA, the CDR3 is TGTGCCAGCAGTTACTTTCGGCAGGGGACCGGGGAGCTGTTTTTT.

The chain has TRBV3-1 and TRBJ2-2, with D uncertain. The CDR3 is 15 amino acids. V was pared by 4 bases and J by 5 bases, with 14 bases between. Germline CDR1 LGHDT, CDR2 YNNKEL (reference sequence). The CDR3 loop reads CASSPRVGITGELFF. The DNA of the CDR3 is TGTGCCAGCAGCCCCCGGGTCGGAATTACCGGGGAGCTGTTTTTT.

This clonotype was counted a few times. At one of its ends the junction is not consistent with the germline gene, which may arise from a read error. The CDR3 DNA reads as TGTGCCAGCAGCTACGGTCCTGGGAACACCATATATTTT. Protein product: CASSYGPGNTIYF. V usage is TRBV11-2 and J usage is TRBJ1-3; D ambiguous. CDR3 length equals 13 residues. Germline V gene lookup returns CDR1 SGHAT and CDR2 FQNNGV.

This clonotype was seen ten or more times. The chain is built from TRBV7-3 and TRBJ2-3; 9 bases fit TRBD2. This CDR3 is built from 15 residues. V lost 0 bases and J lost 6; bases outside the gene matches: 4. Per the germline V gene, CDR1 is SGHTA and CDR2 is FQGTGA. The CDR3 coding sequence is TGTGCCAGCAGCTTAACGAGCGGGAGGAGGGATACGCAGTATTTT. Translated: CASSLTSGRRDTQYF.

This clonotype was counted at least ten times. The rearrangement joins TRBV12-3 or TRBV12-4 to TRBJ2-7; D might be TRBD1 (5 bases). V lost 6 bases and J lost 1, with 16 bases in between. There are 15 residues in the CDR3. This CDR3 is CASSRQVDNSYEQYF. The CDR3 DNA follows: TGTGCCAGCAGCCGACAAGTGGACAATTCCTACGAGCAGTACTTC.

This clonotype has at least ten counts. The J gene is TRBJ2-7, the V gene TRBV27, with D uncertain. V was clipped by 3 bases and J by 3 bases, with 12 bases between them. This CDR3 contains 14 residues. CDR1 is MNHEY, CDR2 SMNVEV, per germline (reference sequence). CDR3 bases: TGTGCCAGCAGTTTCGGTAAGAGATACTACGAGCAGTACTTC. Its translation: CASSFGKRYYEQYF.

This clonotype was detected many times. The rearrangement uses TRBV20-1 and TRBJ2-2; 9 bases align to TRBD2. CDR3 length: 16 amino acids. After removal of 1 base from V and 6 bases from J, the junction contained 9 bases not matched to a gene. Germline values: CDR1 DFQATT, CDR2 SNEGSKA (reference sequence). This CDR3 is CSARGGTSPEAGELFF. In DNA form, the CDR3 reads TGCAGTGCTAGAGGTGGGACTAGCCCTGAAGCCGGGGAGCTGTTTTTT.

Details on this clonotype: Since a much larger clone is just one base distant, this may be a read error. The chain links TRBV29-1 to TRBJ1-1; TRBD1 is a possible D gene (5 bases). Germline V gene sequence: CDR1 SQVTM, CDR2 ANQGSEA. The CDR3 has 17 residues. The CDR3 loop is CSVEEMTVSDVNTDAFF. The DNA for the CDR3 is TGCAGCGTTGAAGAGATGACAGTTTCTGATGTTAACACTGACGCTTTCTTT.

This rearrangement joins TRBV3-1 to TRBJ2-7; D gene uncertain. V lost 7 bases and J lost 7, with 14 bases in between. From germline, CDR1 is LGHDT and CDR2 YNNKEL (reference sequence). The CDR3 consists of 12 residues. The CDR3 DNA is TGTGCCAGCAACCGTCCGCATGGGGAGCAGTACTTC. Residues: CASNRPHGEQYF.

This rearrangement joins TRBV7-9 to TRBJ2-2, with D unclear. This CDR3 contains 15 residues. CDR1 is SEHNR and CDR2 is FQNEAQ in the germline V gene (reference sequence). V dropped 2 bases and J dropped 1 base, with 8 bases sitting between them. The CDR3 DNA follows: TGTGCCAGCAGCTTATTGAGTCAGAACACCGGGGAGCTGTTTTTT. Translation gives CASSLLSQNTGELFF.

The V call is TRBV2, the J call TRBJ2-5, with D perhaps TRBD2 (5 bases). The CDR3 extends over 14 amino acids. From germline, CDR1 is SNHLY and CDR2 FYNNEI. The V and J ends lost 2 bases and 5 bases respectively, with 12 bases between them. The CDR3 sequence is CASSEFRGLETQYF. The CDR3 DNA sequence: TGTGCCAGCAGTGAATTCCGAGGGTTGGAGACCCAGTACTTC.

This clonotype was observed a handful of times. The chain carries TRBV5-6 and TRBJ2-2, with D unclear. V lost 6 bases and J lost 5, with 20 bases in between. The CDR3 runs to 16 residues. The germline V gene encodes CDR1 SGHDT and CDR2 YYEEEE. In nucleotides, the CDR3 is TGTGCCAGCATCTCGTGGGTTTTTAGTACAACCGGGGAGCTGTTTTTT. This translates into CASISWVFSTTGELFF.

This clonotype appeared a few times. The J gene is TRBJ2-3, the V gene TRBV5-1; D may match TRBD1 or TRBD2 (5 bases each). V was pared by 0 bases and J by 0 bases, with 8 bases between. Germline lookup yields CDR1 SGHRS and CDR2 YFSETQ. The CDR3 has 15 residues. The CDR3 spells CASSLGDGSTDTQYF. For the CDR3, the DNA is TGCGCCAGCAGCTTGGGGGACGGTAGCACAGATACGCAGTATTTT.

The sample holds many counts of this clonotype. The chain is built from TRBV20-1 and TRBJ2-3; 9 bases line up with TRBD2. This CDR3 spans 17 amino acids. J gave up 3 bases and V 6 bases, and 16 bases lay outside the gene matches. Germline CDR1 and CDR2: DFQATT and SNEGSKA (reference sequence). CDR3 region: CSALNPLSGRATDTQYF. The CDR3 region has the DNA TGCAGTGCCCTGAATCCCCTTAGCGGGAGAGCAACAGATACGCAGTATTTT.

This clonotype appeared many times. The chain uses TRBV2 and TRBJ2-6, with D unclear. Per germline, CDR1 SNHLY and CDR2 FYNNEI. Trimming took 6 bases from V and 4 from J, leaving 1 base between them. The CDR3 sequence is 11 residues long. The CDR3 here is CASSGANVLTF. The CDR3 DNA follows: TGTGCCAGCAGCGGGGCCAACGTCCTGACTTTC.

The V gene is TRBV20-1, the J gene TRBJ2-1; 12 nucleotides match TRBD2. Germline V gene sequence: CDR1 DFQATT, CDR2 SNEGSKA (reference sequence). The CDR3 has 15 amino acids. V dropped 0 bases and J dropped 9; count of bases not matched to a gene: 6. This CDR3 reads CSARDRLAGEGEQFF. As DNA, the CDR3 is TGCAGTGCTAGAGATAGACTAGCGGGAGAGGGTGAGCAGTTCTTC.

As regards this clonotype: The junction differs from germline at one of its ends, possibly a read error. The gene calls are TRBV3-1 and TRBJ2-2; 10 positions agree with TRBD2. Germline V gene data show CDR1 as LGHDT and CDR2 as YNNKEL (reference sequence). The CDR3 extends over 17 amino acids. The CDR3 loop is CASSKDSLAGDAGELFF. For the CDR3, the DNA is TGTGCCAGCAGCAAAGACAGTCTAGCGGGAGATGCCGGGGAGCTGTTTTTT.

The chain uses TRBV10-2 and TRBJ2-7, with TRBD2 as a possible D gene (6 bases). The length of the CDR3 is 14 residues. Germline CDR1 reads WSHSY; CDR2 reads SAAADI. The V end was cut by 3 bases, the J end by 2 bases, with 11 bases between. The CDR3 DNA is TGCGCCAGCAGTGACTCGGGAGCCACCTACGAGCAGTACTTC. It specifies CASSDSGATYEQYF.